One sample yielded the 18 T cell receptor beta chains listed below, sequenced in a study of control samples from healthy donors and cancer patients (dated by TCRdb to 2018 to 2020). Library generation was performed with the immunoSEQ multiplex PCR assay. Here the immuneACCESS table is served through TCRdb, limited to in-frame sequences with V and J called. Missing clones are a known gap in these copies; in checked studies unresolved V genes cover under half, and the rest lacks a known reason. Counted in this sample were 160,000 or so clones; less than 95% of them appeared once. The ten biggest clones cover approximately 15% of the sample. Material for sequencing was PBMCs. The receptors originated from a man aged 55 to 70 with colorectal cancer.

V usage is TRBV5-1 and J usage is TRBJ2-7; D is undetermined. Germline values: CDR1 SGHRS, CDR2 YFSETQ. The CDR3 is 13 residues long. Between the trimmed V and J ends, which lost 3 bases and 3 bases, there was a span of 10 bases. The CDR3 DNA is TGCGCCAGCAGCTCGGACGGTGGCTACGAGCAGTACTTC. Protein: CASSSDGGYEQYF.

This clone was seen a single time. The chain's CDR3 is CASSLSGLVNTEAFF. In nucleotides, the CDR3 is TGTGCCAGCAGCTTAAGCGGACTGGTGAACACTGAAGCTTTCTTT. The chain uses TRBV7-9 and TRBJ1-1; D not certain. V was clipped by 2 bases and J by 0 bases, with 10 bases between them. Looked up from germline, CDR1 is SEHNR and CDR2 is FQNEAQ (reference sequence). This CDR3 comprises 15 residues.

This chain links TRBV28 with TRBJ1-6; D gene unclear. The CDR3 consists of 11 residues. The germline V gene has CDR1 MDHEN and CDR2 SYDVKM. V was clipped by 4 bases and J by 7 bases, with 2 bases between them. The CDR3 nucleotides are TGTGCCAGCAGTTGGAATTCACCCCTCCACTTT. It is translated as CASSWNSPLHF.

This clone was counted between two and nine times. The V and J genes are TRBV9 and TRBJ2-1; D not certain. The CDR3 totals 11 residues. Germline V CDR1 and CDR2: SGDLS, YYNGEE. The V end was cut by 7 bases, the J end by 3 bases, with 5 bases between. The CDR3 loop reads CASGDYNEQFF. The CDR3 coding sequence is TGTGCCAGCGGCGACTACAATGAGCAGTTCTTC.

The genes are TRBV30 and TRBJ1-1; D perhaps matches TRBD1 (5 bases). CDR3 length: 12 residues. The germline V gene has CDR1 GTSNPN and CDR2 SVGIG (reference sequence). V was shortened by 4 bases and J by 4 bases, with 10 bases between the two germline ends. Here the CDR3 DNA reads TGTGCCTGGAACCGTGGGGGCACTGAAGCTTTCTTT. Protein product: CAWNRGGTEAFF.

This sequence joins TRBV4-1 and TRBJ2-7; TRBD1 matches at 9 bases. Losses at the gene ends were 4 bases for V and 4 bases for J; bases not matched to a gene: 11. CDR1 MGHRA and CDR2 YSYEKL come from the germline V gene. This CDR3 region has 16 residues. CDR3: CASSPPPGTGRYEQYF. The CDR3 DNA reads as TGCGCCAGCAGCCCTCCCCCCGGGACAGGGCGATACGAGCAGTACTTC.

The chain recombines TRBV9 with TRBJ2-2; possibly TRBD1 for D (6 bases). V lost 4 bases and J 8 bases, leaving 15 bases between the germline ends. The germline gives CDR1 SGDLS, CDR2 YYNGEE. This CDR3 is 14 amino acids long. CDR3 bases: TGTGCCAGCAGCCCTCTAGGGGGAATGGGGGAGCTGTTTTTT. Residues: CASSPLGGMGELFF.

The V call is TRBV20-1, the J call TRBJ2-7; D is perhaps TRBD1 or TRBD2 (6 bases each). From germline, CDR1 is DFQATT and CDR2 SNEGSKA (reference sequence). V lost 3 bases to trimming and J lost 0 bases, with 15 bases between them. This CDR3 spans 15 amino acids. The CDR3 bases are TGCAGTGCTAGTGGAGGGACATCCAGCTCCTACGAGCAGTACTTC. Encoded protein: CSASGGTSSSYEQYF.

CDR3 coding DNA: TGTGCCAGCAGCTCGCCGGGACTAGCGGGAAATGAGCAGTTCTTC. It yields the protein CASSSPGLAGNEQFF. The chain couples TRBV7-9 to TRBJ2-1; the match to TRBD2 covers 13 bases. Germline V gene sequence: CDR1 SEHNR, CDR2 FQNEAQ (reference sequence). J was trimmed by 7 bases and V by 4 bases; bases with no gene match: 4. The CDR3 consists of 15 residues.

The chain has TRBV11-1 and TRBJ2-7; D possibly corresponds to TRBD2 (5 bases). Trimming took off 7 bases at V and 3 bases at J, with 16 bases between the two ends. CDR3 length equals 14 residues. From germline, CDR1 is SGHAT and CDR2 FQDESV (reference sequence). The CDR3, as DNA: TGTGCCAGCAAGGAGGCAAAGTCCGTCTACGAGCAGTACTTC. This sequence encodes CASKEAKSVYEQYF.

DNA for the CDR3: TGTGCCAGCAGCGCCGGGACGGTGAACACTGAAGCTTTCTTT. It codes for CASSAGTVNTEAFF. This chain connects TRBV7-8 to TRBJ1-1; a weak D match, TRBD1 (5 bases). The CDR3 covers 14 residues. The V and J ends lost 5 bases and 0 bases respectively, with 10 bases between them. Germline-derived CDR1 and CDR2 are SGHVS and FQNEAQ.

This chain uses TRBV5-1 with TRBJ1-3, with D tentatively TRBD1 (6 bases). The CDR3 is 14 amino acids. Germline V gives CDR1 SGHRS, CDR2 YFSETQ. V lost 0 bases and J lost 4, with 8 bases in between. The CDR3: CASSLAGAGNTIYF. The CDR3 coding sequence is TGCGCCAGCAGCTTGGCAGGGGCCGGAAACACCATATATTTT.

The rearrangement joins TRBV5-6 to TRBJ1-1; 7 nucleotides align to TRBD1. The CDR3 totals 15 residues. Trimming removed 4 bases from V and 1 base from J; junction bases left unmatched: 7. CDR1 is SGHDT and CDR2 is YYEEEE in the germline V gene. The CDR3 protein is CASSRRGQQNTEAFF. The CDR3 nucleotides are TGTGCCAGCAGCCGTAGGGGACAGCAGAACACTGAAGCTTTCTTT.

J is TRBJ2-1 and V is TRBV5-6; possibly TRBD1 or TRBD2 for D (6 bases each). CDR3 length: 13 amino acids. V dropped 5 bases and J dropped 7 bases, with 13 bases sitting between them. Germline V lookup: CDR1 SGHDT, CDR2 YYEEEE. This CDR3 is CASSTGGRNEQFF. CDR3 coding DNA: TGTGCCAGCAGTACTGGGGGGCGAAATGAGCAGTTCTTC.

CDR3 in DNA: TGTGCCAGCAGTGAAAGTACTGGAAACACCATATATTTT. This translates into CASSESTGNTIYF. The chain recombines TRBV6-1 with TRBJ1-3; D is ambiguous. The V and J ends lost 2 bases and 2 bases respectively, with 4 bases between them. The CDR3 is 13 amino acids. CDR1 MNHNS and CDR2 SASEGT come from the germline V gene.

The chain recombines TRBV21-1 with TRBJ2-7. TRBV21-1 is recorded as a pseudogene. This CDR3 spans 11 amino acids. CDR3 in DNA: TGTGCCAGCAGCCTGGCCGCGGAGCAGTACTTC. Translated, it gives CASSLAAEQYF.

The CDR3 DNA is TGTGCCAGCACGGCCCAGGGCCCTCAAGAGACCCAGTACTTC. Its protein product is CASTAQGPQETQYF. The V gene is TRBV2, the J gene TRBJ2-5, with a tentative D call TRBD1 (5 bases). This CDR3 region has 14 residues. In germline, CDR1 is SNHLY, CDR2 FYNNEI. The V end was cut by 7 bases, the J end by 2 bases, with 14 bases between. Complete variable domain (other parts from reference TRBV2 and TRBJ2-5): EPEVTQTPSHQVTQMGQEVILRCVPISNHLYFYWYRQILGQKVEFLVSFYNNEISEKSEIFDDQFSVERPDGSNFTLKIRSTKLEDSAMYFCASTAQGPQETQYFGPGTRLLVL.

The V call is TRBV4-3, the J call TRBJ1-2; D may be TRBD1 (6 bases). With 0 bases removed from V and 6 bases from J, the gap between germline ends came to 8 bases. Germline V gene lookup returns CDR1 LGHNA and CDR2 YSLEER. The CDR3 runs 13 residues. CDR3: CASSQDRGDGYTF. CDR3 bases: TGCGCCAGCAGCCAAGACAGGGGTGATGGCTACACCTTC.